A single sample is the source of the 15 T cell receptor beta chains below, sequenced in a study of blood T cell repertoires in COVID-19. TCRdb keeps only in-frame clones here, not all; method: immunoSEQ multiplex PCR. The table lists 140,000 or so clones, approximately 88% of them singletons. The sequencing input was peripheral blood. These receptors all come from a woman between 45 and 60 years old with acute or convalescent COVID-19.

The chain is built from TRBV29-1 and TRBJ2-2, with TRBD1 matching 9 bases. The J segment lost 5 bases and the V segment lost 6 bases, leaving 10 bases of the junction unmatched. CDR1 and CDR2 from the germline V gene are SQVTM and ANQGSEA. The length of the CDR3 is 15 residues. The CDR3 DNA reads TGCAGCGTGTACGGGACAGGGATCAAAACCGGGGAGCTGTTTTTT. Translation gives CSVYGTGIKTGELFF.

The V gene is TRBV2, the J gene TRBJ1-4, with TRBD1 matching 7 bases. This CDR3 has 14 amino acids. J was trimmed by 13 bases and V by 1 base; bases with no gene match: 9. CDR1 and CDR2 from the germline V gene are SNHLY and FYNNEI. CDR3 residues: CASSEVQGVRGLFF. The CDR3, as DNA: TGTGCCAGCAGTGAAGTCCAGGGGGTGAGGGGACTGTTTTTT.

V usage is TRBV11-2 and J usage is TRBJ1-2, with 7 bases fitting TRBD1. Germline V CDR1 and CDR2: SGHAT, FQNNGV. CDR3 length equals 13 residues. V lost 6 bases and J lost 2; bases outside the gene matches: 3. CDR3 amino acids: CASRTGQNYGYTF. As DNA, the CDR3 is TGTGCCAGCAGGACGGGACAGAACTATGGCTACACCTTC.

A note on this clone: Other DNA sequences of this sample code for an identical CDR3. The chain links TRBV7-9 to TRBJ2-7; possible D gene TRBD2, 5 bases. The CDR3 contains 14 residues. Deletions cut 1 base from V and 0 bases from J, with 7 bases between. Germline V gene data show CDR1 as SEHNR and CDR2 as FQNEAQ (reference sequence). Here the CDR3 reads CASSLGEGSYEQYF. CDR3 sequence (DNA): TGTGCCAGCAGCTTAGGCGAGGGCTCCTACGAGCAGTACTTC.

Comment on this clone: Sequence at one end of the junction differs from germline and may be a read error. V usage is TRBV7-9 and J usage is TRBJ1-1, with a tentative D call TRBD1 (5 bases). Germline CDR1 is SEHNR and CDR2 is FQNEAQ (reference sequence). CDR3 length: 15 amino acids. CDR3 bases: TGTGCCAGCAGTTTAGGGGTCAGGGCTAACACTGAAGCTTTCTTT. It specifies CASSLGVRANTEAFF.

The CDR3 sequence is CASRISPGTSGQETQYF. The CDR3 region has the DNA TGTGCCAGCAGAATTTCACCCGGGACTAGCGGGCAAGAGACCCAGTACTTC. V and J are TRBV2 and TRBJ2-5; 12 nucleotides align to TRBD2. The CDR3 is 17 residues long. Germline assignment: CDR1 SNHLY and CDR2 FYNNEI. Trimming took 6 bases from V and 2 from J; bases not matched to a gene: 10.

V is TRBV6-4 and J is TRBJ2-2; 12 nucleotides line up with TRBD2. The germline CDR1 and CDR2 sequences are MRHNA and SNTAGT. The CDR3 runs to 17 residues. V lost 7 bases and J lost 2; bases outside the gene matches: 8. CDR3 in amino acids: CASTLGLAGLNTGELFF. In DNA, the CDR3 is TGTGCCAGCACTTTGGGACTAGCGGGTTTAAACACCGGGGAGCTGTTTTTT.

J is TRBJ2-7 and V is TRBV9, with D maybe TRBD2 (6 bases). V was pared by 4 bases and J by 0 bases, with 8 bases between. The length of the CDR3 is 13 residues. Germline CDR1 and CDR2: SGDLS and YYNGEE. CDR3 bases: TGTGCCAGCAGCCACGGGAGCTCCTACGAGCAGTACTTC. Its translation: CASSHGSSYEQYF.

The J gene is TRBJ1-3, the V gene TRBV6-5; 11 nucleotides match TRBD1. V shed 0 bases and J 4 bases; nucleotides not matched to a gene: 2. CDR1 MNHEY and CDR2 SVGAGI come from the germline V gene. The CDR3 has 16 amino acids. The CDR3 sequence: CASSYSDRGPGNTIYF. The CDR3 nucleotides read TGTGCCAGCAGTTACTCGGACAGGGGGCCAGGAAACACCATATATTTT.

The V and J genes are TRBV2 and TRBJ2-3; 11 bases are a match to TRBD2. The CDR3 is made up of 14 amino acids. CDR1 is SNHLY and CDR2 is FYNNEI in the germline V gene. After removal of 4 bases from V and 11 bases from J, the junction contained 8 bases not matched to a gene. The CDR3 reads CASSVGLAGGKQYF. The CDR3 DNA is TGTGCCAGCAGTGTTGGGCTAGCGGGGGGCAAGCAGTATTTT.

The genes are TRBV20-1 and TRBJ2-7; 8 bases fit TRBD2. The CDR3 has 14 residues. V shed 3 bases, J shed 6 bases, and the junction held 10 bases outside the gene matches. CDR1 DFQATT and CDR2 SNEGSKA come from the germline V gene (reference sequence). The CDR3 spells CSASRDGRAAEQYF. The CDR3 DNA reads TGCAGTGCTAGTAGAGACGGGAGGGCCGCCGAGCAGTACTTC.

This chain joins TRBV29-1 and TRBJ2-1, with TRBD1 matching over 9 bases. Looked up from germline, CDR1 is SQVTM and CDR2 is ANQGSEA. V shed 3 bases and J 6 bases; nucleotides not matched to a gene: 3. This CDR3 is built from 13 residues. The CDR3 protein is CSVEPGQGNEQFF. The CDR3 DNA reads TGCAGCGTTGAGCCGGGACAGGGCAATGAGCAGTTCTTC.

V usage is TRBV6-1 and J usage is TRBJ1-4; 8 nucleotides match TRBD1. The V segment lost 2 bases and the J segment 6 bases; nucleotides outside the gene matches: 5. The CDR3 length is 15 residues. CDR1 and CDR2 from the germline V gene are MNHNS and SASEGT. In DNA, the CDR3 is TGTGCCAGCAGTGAAAGGGGACAGGCGTATGAAAAACTGTTTTTT. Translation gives CASSERGQAYEKLFF.

The CDR3 DNA follows: TGTGCCAGCAGCCGATCCGGGACAAGATCTAACTATGGCTACACCTTC. Its translation: CASSRSGTRSNYGYTF. The V call is TRBV9, the J call TRBJ1-2, with D perhaps matching TRBD1 (6 bases). Per germline, CDR1 SGDLS and CDR2 YYNGEE. The CDR3 has 16 residues. V was pared by 4 bases and J by 0 bases, with 16 bases between.

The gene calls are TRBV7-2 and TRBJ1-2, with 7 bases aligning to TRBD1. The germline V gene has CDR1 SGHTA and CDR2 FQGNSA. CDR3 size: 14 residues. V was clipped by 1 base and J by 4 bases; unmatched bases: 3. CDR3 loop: CASSLGQGGYGYTF. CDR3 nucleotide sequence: TGTGCCAGCAGCTTAGGACAGGGCGGCTATGGCTACACCTTC.